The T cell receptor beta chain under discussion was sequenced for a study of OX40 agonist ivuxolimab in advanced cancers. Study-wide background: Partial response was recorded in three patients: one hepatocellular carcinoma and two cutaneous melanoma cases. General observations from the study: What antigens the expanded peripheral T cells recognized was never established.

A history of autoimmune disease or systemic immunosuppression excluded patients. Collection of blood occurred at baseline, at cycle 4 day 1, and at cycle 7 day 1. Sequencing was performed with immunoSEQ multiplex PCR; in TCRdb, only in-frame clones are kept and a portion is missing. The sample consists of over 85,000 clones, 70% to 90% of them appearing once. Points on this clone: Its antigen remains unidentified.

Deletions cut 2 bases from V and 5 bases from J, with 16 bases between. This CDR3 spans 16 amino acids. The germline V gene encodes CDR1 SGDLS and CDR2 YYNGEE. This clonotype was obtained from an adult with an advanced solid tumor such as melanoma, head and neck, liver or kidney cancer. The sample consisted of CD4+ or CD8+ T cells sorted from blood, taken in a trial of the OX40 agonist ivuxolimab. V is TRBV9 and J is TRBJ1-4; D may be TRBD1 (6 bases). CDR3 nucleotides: TGTGCCAGCAGCGTGCGCGGGGACACGGGGAATGAAAAACTGTTTTTT. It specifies CASSVRGDTGNEKLFF.